Listed below are T cell receptor beta chains from one sample, sequenced in a study of blood T cell repertoires in COVID-19. Produced via immunoSEQ multiplex PCR; TCRdb's table is partial and in-frame only. The sample includes over 120,000 clones, around 80% of them seen just once. Material for sequencing was peripheral blood. Source of these receptors: a woman aged 80 or older with active or convalescent COVID-19. Both conserved end residues are part of each CDR3.

V gene: TRBV28
CDR3 protein: CASSLADRGYSYTF

V gene: TRBV6-5
CDR3 protein: CASSYSTVRGNEKLFF

V gene: TRBV9
CDR3 protein: CASSETGTYTDTQYF

V gene: TRBV7-9
CDR3 protein: CASSTRQGQSGNTIYF

V gene: TRBV5-5
CDR3 protein: CASFRGGTWNSPLHF

V gene: TRBV5-1
CDR3 protein: CASSLLRGPNEKLFF

V gene: TRBV2
CDR3 protein: CASRTVGADGYTF

V gene: TRBV7-9
CDR3 protein: CASSYGQGFEKLFF

V gene: TRBV7-8
CDR3 protein: CASSPGDRATGNTIYF

V gene: TRBV10-2
CDR3 protein: CASSLTRDSLVNNSPLHF

V gene: TRBV18
CDR3 protein: CASSRTGGGDEKLFF

V gene: TRBV10-3
CDR3 protein: CATSNPQGSSGEKLFF

V gene: TRBV3-1/TRBV3-2
CDR3 protein: CASSLLAGVVNEQFF

V gene: TRBV20-1
CDR3 protein: CSASAPGTDTQYF

V gene: TRBV4-1
CDR3 protein: CASSQARQGSAGSPLHF

V gene: TRBV18
CDR3 protein: CASSPGTGLGNTIYF

V gene: TRBV7-2
CDR3 protein: CASSLIPVETQYF

V gene: TRBV6-6
CDR3 protein: CAAGLLADNEQFF

V gene: TRBV6-2/TRBV6-3
CDR3 protein: CASSSGQTNSPLHF

V gene: TRBV3-1/TRBV3-2
CDR3 protein: CASSPNQGGWNGYTF

V gene: TRBV6-1
CDR3 protein: CASSEVGGGNTIYF

V gene: TRBV7-2
CDR3 protein: CASSLVLARNTGELFF

V gene: TRBV21-1
CDR3 protein: CASRTNEGYEQYF

V gene: TRBV18
CDR3 protein: CASSNRAVNTEAFF

V gene: TRBV5-4
CDR3 protein: CASSSFRDQETQYF

V gene: TRBV6-6
CDR3 protein: CASSPGVLRLDMNTEAFF

V gene: TRBV19
CDR3 protein: CASRQTGEGYGYTF

V gene: TRBV19
CDR3 protein: CASSLAGRTTDTQYF

V gene: TRBV3-1/TRBV3-2
CDR3 protein: CASSQLAGRGDQETQYF

V gene: TRBV12-3/TRBV12-4
CDR3 protein: CASSLQGVQPQHF

V gene: TRBV7-7
CDR3 protein: CASSSSGGSYNEQFF

V gene: TRBV10-3
CDR3 protein: CAIGSGGAEAFF

V gene: TRBV5-1
CDR3 protein: CASSLVTGVSNSPLHF

V gene: TRBV18
CDR3 protein: CASSNTGIGNQPQHF

V gene: TRBV2
CDR3 protein: CASSEARTPAAEQYF